This T cell receptor beta chain was obtained from a study of T cell responses to AZD1222 COVID-19 vaccine. Details on this clone: Its target is unknown.

This CDR3 has 15 amino acids. Trimming removed 4 bases from V and 7 bases from J; junction bases left unmatched: 10. From germline, CDR1 is SGHTA and CDR2 FQGNSA. Study results and limitations: Scientists sampled the repertoires only once the peak T cell response had passed. Spike-specific TCRs gained breadth and depth after people received two AZD1222 doses. Across spike, vaccine-associated CD4 TCRs were found, dominant at 160-218 and 743-854.

Profiling relied on immunoSEQ multiplex PCR, and the TCRdb table lists in-frame clones only, not all of them. The profile shows 120,000 or so clones, just under 95% of them singletons. Here the sequenced sample was peripheral blood, taken 28 days after the second AZD1222 dose. This clonotype originated in an adult who received the AZD1222 COVID-19 vaccine. The chain couples TRBV7-2 to TRBJ1-5, with 7 bases fitting TRBD1. CDR3 in amino acids: CASSSTGIRDQPQHF. CDR3 bases: TGTGCCAGCAGCTCGACAGGGATAAGGGACCAGCCCCAGCATTTT.